The 10 T cell receptor beta chains reported below all come from one sample, sequenced in a study of tumor-infiltrating lymphocytes in primary liver carcinoma. Researchers drew blood RNA from unsorted whole blood and extracted germline DNA as well. The researchers produced TCR beta cDNA from roughly 550 ng total RNA with a constant-region primer. Generation of the TCR beta libraries relied on three nested multiplex PCR rounds using slightly modified ARM-PCR. The first two PCR rounds, around 11 cycles each, used TRBV1-TRBV30 forward primers and a C-beta reverse primer. TCRdb called the multiplex PCR reads again in MiXCR, with one record for every CDR3 protein. The sample holds about 180,000 distinct CDR3 sequences, 60% seen once. Sequencing used peripheral blood. The receptors derive from a man in his forties or fifties with primary liver carcinoma and hepatitis B virus infection.

The chain carries TRBV5-6 and TRBJ2-6; D gene uncertain. CDR1 and CDR2 from the germline V gene are SGHDT and YYEEEE. Trimming removed 2 bases at V and 0 bases at J, with 6 bases between. CDR3 size: 15 residues. Written as DNA, the CDR3 is TGTGCCAGCAGCTTTACGGGCTCTGGGGCCAACGTCCTGACTTTC. Protein: CASSFTGSGANVLTF.

This clonotype appeared a few times. This chain connects TRBV7-9 to TRBJ1-1; no firm D call. The CDR3 has 11 residues. V was cut by 6 bases and J by 3 bases, with 5 bases left in between. Germline CDR1 SEHNR, CDR2 FQNEAQ (reference sequence). CDR3 nucleotides: TGTGCCAGCAGTAAAGACACTGAAGCTTTCTTT. It specifies CASSKDTEAFF.

In its sample, this clonotype was seen a few times. The CDR3 DNA reads as TGTGCCATCAGTGAGTCGCGGGGTCCTGGTAATTCACCCCTCCACTTT. It translates to CAISESRGPGNSPLHF. The chain has TRBV10-3 and TRBJ1-6; D not certain. Germline V gene data show CDR1 as ENHRY and CDR2 as SYGVKD. The V end was cut by 0 bases, the J end by 6 bases, with 12 bases between. The CDR3 has 16 residues.

Notes on this clonotype: This clone may be a read error of a much larger clone one base away. The CDR3 sequence: CRVEGLAGDETQYF. Written as DNA, the CDR3 is TGCAGAGTTGAAGGCCTAGCGGGAGACGAGACCCAGTACTTC. The gene calls are TRBV29-1 and TRBJ2-5, with 10 bases matching TRBD2. The CDR3 covers 14 residues. Germline CDR1 reads SQVTM; CDR2 reads ANQGSEA.

J is TRBJ1-1 and V is TRBV5-6; D remains unclear. The length of the CDR3 is 15 residues. Germline V CDR1 and CDR2: SGHDT, YYEEEE. The V end lost 6 bases, the J end lost 3 bases, and 18 bases lay between the germline ends. CDR3 DNA sequence: TGTGCCAGCAACTTTTCACCTACTGGGGACACTGAAGCTTTCTTT. Translation gives CASNFSPTGDTEAFF.

The chain combines TRBV29-1 with TRBJ1-1; no reliable D call. V was cut by 7 bases and J by 9 bases, with 18 bases left in between. The CDR3 is 12 residues long. The V gene's germline CDR1 is SQVTM and CDR2 ANQGSEA. In DNA, the CDR3 is TGCAGCGGTGCAAGGGAAGGCTCTCAAGCTTTCTTT. Translating gives CSGAREGSQAFF.

The chain joins TRBV11-2 to TRBJ2-2, with 10 bases that match TRBD2. V lost 8 bases and J lost 1; bases outside the gene matches: 10. The CDR3 is 17 residues long. Germline CDR1 SGHAT, CDR2 FQNNGV. The CDR3 DNA is TGTGCCAGCGGCGGAGGACTAGCGGAGTGGAACACCGGGGAGCTGTTTTTT. It yields the protein CASGGGLAEWNTGELFF.

This clonotype was found many times. This chain connects TRBV11-2 to TRBJ2-1; 8 nucleotides align to TRBD1. The CDR3 consists of 15 residues. Trimming at V came to 5 bases and at J to 3 bases, leaving 6 bases not matched to a gene. The germline CDR1 and CDR2 sequences are SGHAT and FQNNGV. The CDR3 sequence: CASSPSGTGYNEQFF. The DNA for the CDR3 is TGTGCCAGCAGCCCTTCTGGGACAGGCTACAATGAGCAGTTCTTC.

The chain joins TRBV11-2 to TRBJ2-3; 7 bases fit TRBD2. V gave up 2 bases and J gave up 15 bases; unmatched junction bases: 23. The CDR3 contains 17 residues. Germline CDR1 is SGHAT and CDR2 is FQNNGV. The CDR3 is CASSLFWAGDSADTHYF. As DNA, the CDR3 is TGTGCCAGCAGCTTATTTTGGGCGGGAGATTCGGCAGATACACACTATTTT.

This clonotype was seen a handful of times. This sequence joins TRBV6-1 and TRBJ2-1; a weak D match, TRBD1 (6 bases). The CDR3 totals 13 residues. Trimming shortened V by 7 bases and J by 4 bases, and 11 bases separated the two germline ends. Germline values: CDR1 MNHNS, CDR2 SASEGT. CDR3 nucleotides: TGTGCCAGCATTGAGACAGGTTACAATGAGCAGTTCTTC. Protein sequence: CASIETGYNEQFF.